This TCR beta chain was documented in a study of PD-L1 blockade in urothelial cancer (TCRdb year 2017). Notes on the research overall: All patients started therapy in about 2014 and received atezolizumab 1,200 mg intravenously every 3 weeks. About 85% of the roughly 29 patients were identified as males with urothelial cancer of bladder origin, and a prior smoking history was reported by 18 of 29 patients. Patients had an ECOG performance status of 0 or 1 and had received between 0 and 3 prior chemotherapy regimens. Tumor samples yielded a median of roughly 1,400 T cells and more than 900 unique TCRs, with median clonality around 0.096 and T cell proportion almost 0.1. An exploratory multi-omic analysis was conducted of the somatic, immune and clinical correlates of response to PD-L1 blockade with atezolizumab in urothelial cancer. Pretreatment tumor samples, along with matched peripheral blood serially collected before and after atezolizumab treatment, were subjected to TCR sequencing. Progression-free survival longer than 6 months counted as durable clinical benefit, and TCR features were additionally tested against both progression-free and overall survival. In the same patients who had TCR sequencing, pretreatment tumors also underwent whole exome sequencing and RNA sequencing. Durable clinical benefit was achieved by nine patients but not by the remaining 20. Pretreatment blood TCR-seq was available for about 27 patients, at least one posttreatment blood collection was obtained for some 25 patients, and tumor TCR-seq was available for some 25 patients. Five patients were excluded from tumor TCR analyses because tumors from two patients failed quality control and tumor was unavailable for three patients. Overall study results and their limits: The proportion of tumor-infiltrating T lymphocytes was higher in patients with durable benefit (n ≈ 24, Mann-Whitney p = 0.047). Among patients with durable benefit, tumor-associated TCR clones showed greater expansion in peripheral blood 3 weeks after treatment started (n = 22, p = 0.022). Tumor samples were FFPE, not collected immediately before treatment, and only one sample per patient was used, possibly missing heterogeneity. Small sample size (n ≈ 27) and many exploratory analyses mean the results are intended to be hypothesis-generating.

The time point label, as the study defines it: pretreatment tumor sample. A cohort of 30 or so patients with locally advanced or metastatic urothelial carcinoma, treated at Memorial Sloan Kettering on a trial protocol, was included. All tumor tissue used for sequencing was obtained before atezolizumab dosing. The Qiagen DNeasy Blood extraction kit was used to purify genomic DNA from total PBMCs and tumor samples. Synthetic TCR analog templates were spiked into each PCR to estimate absolute template abundance from read counts. For FFPE tumors, housekeeping genes were amplified and quantified so that usable DNA could be estimated and T cell fraction could be computed. Using the immunoSEQ assay, TCRbeta CDR3 regions were amplified from genomic DNA with bias-controlled V and J gene primers. Sequencing of rearranged TCRbeta segments was performed at approximately 20X coverage. Regarding the original processing steps: Sequencing errors were corrected by clustering, and CDR3s were annotated against IMGT so that V, D and J genes could be assigned. Downstream analyses used only productive TCRbeta rearrangements and left out out-of-frame or stop-codon sequences. Clonality was computed as one minus Shannon entropy normalized by the log of the number of unique productive sequences. Fisher's exact test with Benjamini-Hochberg correction, at a threshold of adjusted p below 0.01, was used to find clones that differed between time points or between blood and tumor. The immuneACCESS repertoire file appears here via TCRdb, limited to in-frame rearrangements. These files lack a portion of the clones; in checked studies, under half of the deficit traces to unresolved V genes, and the cause of the others is not known. Clone size and V and J calls were adopted from that table, with D and trimming inferred from the DNA. This sample has fewer than 500 clones in its table, and about 31% of those were observed once. The ten largest make up 15% to 20% of the sample.

This clone was detected a few times. The antigen this receptor binds is unknown. Per-base qualities were not stored, and no clone one base away is much larger. Sequencing used tumor tissue, obtained before atezolizumab (anti-PD-L1) treatment. This sequence was found in a man aged 80 or over with urothelial cancer.

The CDR3 here reads CASSEVAGESVEQYF. The nucleotides read TGTGCCAGCAGTGAAGTGGCAGGGGAGTCAGTCGAGCAGTACTTC. The rearranged segments are TRBV6-1 and TRBJ2-7; perhaps TRBD1 is the D gene, with 6 bases matching. Trimming at the junction amounts to 1 base on V and 6 bases on J, and the germline ends lie 16 bases apart. Taken from cysteine to phenylalanine, the CDR3 has 15 residues. The entry retains the CDR3 DNA only, 45 bases that are in frame from base 1. Reading the germline V gene gives CDR1 MNHNS and CDR2 SASEGT.